Sequencing of this TCR beta chain was carried out in a study of siplizumab effects on memory and regulatory T cells. General study findings and limits: For mappable alloreactive CD4+ clones, the mean Treg-derived fraction was approximately 70% with siplizumab and 26.9% in controls.

Points on this clone: Its target is unknown.

Measured with immunoSEQ multiplex PCR; TCRdb has only the in-frame clones, and not every one. In the table there are fewer than 3,500 clones, approximately 58% of which are singletons. The CDR3 has 14 residues. V trimming: 3 bases; J trimming: 7 bases; junction bases outside the gene matches: 6. CDR1 is MGHRA, CDR2 YSYEKL, per germline. Sequenced sample: TEMRA CD8+ T cells sorted from blood. As to subset: unstimulated CD8+ CD45RA+ effector memory T cells. This TCR was recovered from a human donor in good health. The rearrangement joins TRBV4-1 to TRBJ1-2; TRBD1 matches 9 bases. CDR3 in amino acids: CASSHRDRDFGYTF. Written as DNA, the CDR3 is TGCGCCAGCAGCCACCGGGACAGGGATTTTGGCTACACCTTC.